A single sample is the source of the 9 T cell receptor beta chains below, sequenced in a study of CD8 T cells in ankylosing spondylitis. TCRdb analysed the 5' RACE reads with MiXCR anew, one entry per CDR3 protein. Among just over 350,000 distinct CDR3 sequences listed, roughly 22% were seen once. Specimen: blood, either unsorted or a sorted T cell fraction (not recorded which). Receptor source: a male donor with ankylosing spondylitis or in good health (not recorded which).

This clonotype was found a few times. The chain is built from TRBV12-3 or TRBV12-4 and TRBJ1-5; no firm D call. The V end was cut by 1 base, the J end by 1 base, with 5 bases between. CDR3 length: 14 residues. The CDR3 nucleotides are TGTGCCAGCAGTTTAGATTGGAGCAATCAGCCCCAGCATTTT. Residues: CASSLDWSNQPQHF.

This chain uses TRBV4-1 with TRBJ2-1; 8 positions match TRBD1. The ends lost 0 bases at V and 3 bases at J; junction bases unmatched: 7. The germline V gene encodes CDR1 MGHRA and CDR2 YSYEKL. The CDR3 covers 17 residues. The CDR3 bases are TGCGCCAGCAGCCAAGATACCTACAGGGGGTTCTACAATGAGCAGTTCTTC. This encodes CASSQDTYRGFYNEQFF.

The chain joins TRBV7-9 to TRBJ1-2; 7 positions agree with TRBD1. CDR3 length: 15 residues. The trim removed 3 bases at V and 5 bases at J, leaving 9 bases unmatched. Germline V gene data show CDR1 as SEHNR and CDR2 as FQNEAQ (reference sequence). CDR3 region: CASSLYGTDGYGYTF. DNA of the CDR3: TGTGCCAGCAGCTTGTATGGGACAGACGGTTATGGCTACACCTTC.

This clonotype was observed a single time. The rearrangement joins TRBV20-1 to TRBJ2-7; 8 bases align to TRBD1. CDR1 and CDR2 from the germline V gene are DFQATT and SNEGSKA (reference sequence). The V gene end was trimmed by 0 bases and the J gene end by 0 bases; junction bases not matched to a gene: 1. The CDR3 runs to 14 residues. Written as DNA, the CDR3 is TGCAGTGCTAGAGAGACAGGGGTCTCCTACGAGCAGTACTTC. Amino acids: CSARETGVSYEQYF.

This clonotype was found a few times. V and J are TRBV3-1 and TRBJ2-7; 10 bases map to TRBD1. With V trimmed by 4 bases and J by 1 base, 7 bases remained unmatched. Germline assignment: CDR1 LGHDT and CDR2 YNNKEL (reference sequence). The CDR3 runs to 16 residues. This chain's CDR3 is CASSPRSGQGSYEQYF. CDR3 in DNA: TGTGCCAGCAGCCCCCGGTCGGGACAGGGGTCCTACGAGCAGTACTTC.

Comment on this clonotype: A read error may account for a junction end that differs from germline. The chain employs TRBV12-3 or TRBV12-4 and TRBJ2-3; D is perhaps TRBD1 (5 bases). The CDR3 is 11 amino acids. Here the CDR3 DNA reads TGTGCCAGCAGTGTAGCAGGGTTTAAGTATTTT. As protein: CASSVAGFKYF.

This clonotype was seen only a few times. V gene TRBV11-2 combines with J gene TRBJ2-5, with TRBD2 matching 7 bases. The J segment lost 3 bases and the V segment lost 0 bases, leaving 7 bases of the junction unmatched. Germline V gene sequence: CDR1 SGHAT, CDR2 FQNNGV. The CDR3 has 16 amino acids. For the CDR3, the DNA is TGTGCCAGCAGCTTAGATCGGGGGACTACCAAAGAGACCCAGTACTTC. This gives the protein CASSLDRGTTKETQYF.

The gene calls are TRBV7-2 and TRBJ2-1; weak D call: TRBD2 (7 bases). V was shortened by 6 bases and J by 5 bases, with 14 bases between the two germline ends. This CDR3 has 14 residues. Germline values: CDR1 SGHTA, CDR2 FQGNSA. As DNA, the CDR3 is TGTGCCAGCAGTTGGGGGGGCCCCCACAATGAGCAGTTCTTC. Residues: CASSWGGPHNEQFF. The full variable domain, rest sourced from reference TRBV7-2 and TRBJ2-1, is GAGVSQSPSNKVTEKGKDVELRCDPISGHTALYWYRQSLGQGLEFLIYFQGNSAPDKSGLPSDRFSAERTGGSVSTLTIQRTQQEDSAVYLCASSWGGPHNEQFFGPGTRLTVL.

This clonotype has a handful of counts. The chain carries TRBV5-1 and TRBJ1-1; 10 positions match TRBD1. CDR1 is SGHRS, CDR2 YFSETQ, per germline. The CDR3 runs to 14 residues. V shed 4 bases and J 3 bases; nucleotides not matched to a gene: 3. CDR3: CASSVGQGDTEAFF. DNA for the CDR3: TGCGCCAGCAGCGTAGGACAGGGGGACACTGAAGCTTTCTTT.